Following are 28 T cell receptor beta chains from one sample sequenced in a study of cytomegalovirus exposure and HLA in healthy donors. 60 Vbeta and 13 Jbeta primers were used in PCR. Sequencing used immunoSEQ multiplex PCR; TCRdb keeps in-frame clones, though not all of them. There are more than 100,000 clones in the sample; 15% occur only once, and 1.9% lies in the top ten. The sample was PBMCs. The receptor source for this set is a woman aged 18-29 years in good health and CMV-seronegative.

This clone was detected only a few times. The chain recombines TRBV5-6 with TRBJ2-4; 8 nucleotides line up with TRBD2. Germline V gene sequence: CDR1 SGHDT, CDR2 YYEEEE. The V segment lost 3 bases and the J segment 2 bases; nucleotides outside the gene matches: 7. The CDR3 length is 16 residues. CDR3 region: CASSSRTGGTKNIQYF. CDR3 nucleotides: TGTGCCAGCAGCTCAAGGACGGGGGGGACCAAAAACATTCAGTACTTC.

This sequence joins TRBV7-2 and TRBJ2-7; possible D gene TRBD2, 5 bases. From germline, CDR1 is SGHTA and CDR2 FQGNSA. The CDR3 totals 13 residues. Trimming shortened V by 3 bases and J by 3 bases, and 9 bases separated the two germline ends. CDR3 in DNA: TGTGCCAGCAGCTTCCGGGGTATCTACGAGCAGTACTTC. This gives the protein CASSFRGIYEQYF.

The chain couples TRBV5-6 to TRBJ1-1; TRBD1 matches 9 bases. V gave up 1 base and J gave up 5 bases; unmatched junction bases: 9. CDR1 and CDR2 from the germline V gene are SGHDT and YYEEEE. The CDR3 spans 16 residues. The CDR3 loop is CASSLSRDRVRTEAFF. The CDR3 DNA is TGTGCCAGCAGCTTGAGTAGGGACAGGGTTCGGACTGAAGCTTTCTTT. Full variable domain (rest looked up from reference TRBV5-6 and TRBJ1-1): DAGVTQSPTHLIKTRGQQVTLRCSPKSGHDTVSWYQQALGQGPQFIFQYYEEEERQRGNFPDRFSGHQFPNYSSELNVNALLLGDSALYLCASSLSRDRVRTEAFFGQGTRLTVV.

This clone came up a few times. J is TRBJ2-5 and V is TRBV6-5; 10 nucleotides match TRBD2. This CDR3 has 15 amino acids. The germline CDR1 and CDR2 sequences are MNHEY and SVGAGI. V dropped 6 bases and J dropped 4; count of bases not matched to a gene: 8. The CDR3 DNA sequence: TGTGCCAGCAGGGAAAGCGGGGGGGCCAGAGAGACCCAGTACTTC. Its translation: CASRESGGARETQYF.

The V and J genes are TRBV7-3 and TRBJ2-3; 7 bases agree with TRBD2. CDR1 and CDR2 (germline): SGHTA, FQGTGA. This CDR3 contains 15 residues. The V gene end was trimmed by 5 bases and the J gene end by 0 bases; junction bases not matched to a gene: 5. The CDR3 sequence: CASSRSGASTDTQYF. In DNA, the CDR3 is TGTGCCAGCAGCCGAAGCGGGGCTAGCACAGATACGCAGTATTTT.

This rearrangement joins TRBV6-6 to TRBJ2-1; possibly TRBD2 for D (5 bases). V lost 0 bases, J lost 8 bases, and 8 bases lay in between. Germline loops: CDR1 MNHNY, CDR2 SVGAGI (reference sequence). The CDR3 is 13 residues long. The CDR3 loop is CASSYSTRDEQFF. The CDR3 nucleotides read TGTGCCAGCAGTTACTCCACTAGGGATGAGCAGTTCTTC.

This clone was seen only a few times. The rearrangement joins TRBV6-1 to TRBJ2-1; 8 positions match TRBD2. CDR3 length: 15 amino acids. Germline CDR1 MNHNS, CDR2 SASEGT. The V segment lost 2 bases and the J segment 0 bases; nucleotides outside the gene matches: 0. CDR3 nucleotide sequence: TGTGCCAGCAGTGAACTAGCGGGCTCCTACAATGAGCAGTTCTTC. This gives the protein CASSELAGSYNEQFF.

Written as DNA, the CDR3 is TGTGCCAGCAGTTACGGGGGCGGCGGGGAGCTGTTTTTT. Its translation is CASSYGGGGELFF. This chain links TRBV6-5 with TRBJ2-2; TRBD1 is a possible D gene (6 bases). V dropped 2 bases and J dropped 7 bases, with 8 bases sitting between them. The CDR3 runs 13 residues. CDR1 is MNHEY and CDR2 is SVGAGI in the germline V gene.

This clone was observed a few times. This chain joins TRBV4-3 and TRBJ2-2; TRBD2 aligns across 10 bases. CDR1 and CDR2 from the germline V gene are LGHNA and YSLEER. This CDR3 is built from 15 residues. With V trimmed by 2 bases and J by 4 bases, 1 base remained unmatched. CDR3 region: CASSQIAGGTGELFF. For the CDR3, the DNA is TGCGCCAGCAGCCAAATAGCGGGGGGCACCGGGGAGCTGTTTTTT.

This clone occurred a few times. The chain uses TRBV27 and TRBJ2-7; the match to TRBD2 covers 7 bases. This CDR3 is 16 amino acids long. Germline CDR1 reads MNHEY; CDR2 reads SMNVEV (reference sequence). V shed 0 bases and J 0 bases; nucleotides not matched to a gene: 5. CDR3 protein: CASSLSRGMISYEQYF. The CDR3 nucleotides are TGTGCCAGCAGTTTATCGCGGGGGATGATCTCCTACGAGCAGTACTTC.

The CDR3 spells CSVADKPMPGNTIYF. The CDR3 nucleotides are TGCAGCGTCGCCGATAAGCCCATGCCTGGAAACACCATATATTTT. V gene TRBV29-1 combines with J gene TRBJ1-3; unclear D gene. Per germline, CDR1 SQVTM and CDR2 ANQGSEA. This CDR3 is built from 15 residues. V was shortened by 6 bases and J by 2 bases, with 17 bases between the two germline ends.

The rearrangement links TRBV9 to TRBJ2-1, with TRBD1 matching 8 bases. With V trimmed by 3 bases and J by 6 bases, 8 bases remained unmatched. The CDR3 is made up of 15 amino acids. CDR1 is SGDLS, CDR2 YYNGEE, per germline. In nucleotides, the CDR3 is TGTGCCAGCAGCGGACCGGGACAGGTCTCCAATGAGCAGTTCTTC. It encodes CASSGPGQVSNEQFF.

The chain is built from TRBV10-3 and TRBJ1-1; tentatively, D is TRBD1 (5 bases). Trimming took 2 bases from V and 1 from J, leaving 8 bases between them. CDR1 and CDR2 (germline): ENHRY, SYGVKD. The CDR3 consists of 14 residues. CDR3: CAISEGRENTEAFF. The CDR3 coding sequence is TGTGCCATCAGTGAGGGCAGGGAGAACACTGAAGCTTTCTTT.

The CDR3 DNA reads TGCAGCGTTGAAGATCCCGTCCGCGCAGGGTCTTTTCCGTACGAGCAGTACTTC. This encodes CSVEDPVRAGSFPYEQYF. This sequence joins TRBV29-1 and TRBJ2-7, with a weak D call TRBD1 (5 bases). Germline assignment: CDR1 SQVTM and CDR2 ANQGSEA. The CDR3 has 18 residues. V lost 0 bases and J 4 bases, leaving 25 bases between the germline ends.

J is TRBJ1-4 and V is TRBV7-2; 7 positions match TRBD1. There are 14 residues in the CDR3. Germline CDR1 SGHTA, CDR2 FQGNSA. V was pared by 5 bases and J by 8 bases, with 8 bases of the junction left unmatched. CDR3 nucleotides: TGTGCCAGCAGCAGAGCAGGGGGTTGGGAAAAACTGTTTTTT. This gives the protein CASSRAGGWEKLFF.

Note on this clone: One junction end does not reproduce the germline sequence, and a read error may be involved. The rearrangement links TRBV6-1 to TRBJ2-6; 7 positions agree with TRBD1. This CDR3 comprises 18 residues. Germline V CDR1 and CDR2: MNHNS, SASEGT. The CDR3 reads CASSEAGTVLSGANVLTF. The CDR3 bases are TGTGCCAGCAGCGAAGCCGGGACAGTGCTCTCTGGGGCCAACGTCCTGACTTTC.

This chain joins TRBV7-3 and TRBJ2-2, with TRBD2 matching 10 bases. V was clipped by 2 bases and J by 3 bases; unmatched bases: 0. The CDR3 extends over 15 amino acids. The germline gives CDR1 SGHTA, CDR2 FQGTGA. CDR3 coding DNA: TGTGCCAGCAGCTTACTAGCGGGAGACACCGGGGAGCTGTTTTTT. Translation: CASSLLAGDTGELFF.

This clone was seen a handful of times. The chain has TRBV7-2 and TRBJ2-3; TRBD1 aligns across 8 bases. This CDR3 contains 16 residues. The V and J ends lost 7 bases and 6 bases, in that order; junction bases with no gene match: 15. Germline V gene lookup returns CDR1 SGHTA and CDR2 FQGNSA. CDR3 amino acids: CASIKDRGLNQDTQYF. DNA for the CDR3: TGTGCCAGCATCAAAGACAGGGGTCTTAATCAGGATACGCAGTATTTT.

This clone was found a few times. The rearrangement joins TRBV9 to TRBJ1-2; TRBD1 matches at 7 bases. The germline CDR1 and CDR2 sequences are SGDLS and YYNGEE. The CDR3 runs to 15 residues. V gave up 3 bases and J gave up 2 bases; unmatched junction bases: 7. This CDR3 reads CASSAGVGGNYGYTF. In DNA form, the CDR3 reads TGTGCCAGCAGCGCTGGGGTAGGGGGCAACTATGGCTACACCTTC.

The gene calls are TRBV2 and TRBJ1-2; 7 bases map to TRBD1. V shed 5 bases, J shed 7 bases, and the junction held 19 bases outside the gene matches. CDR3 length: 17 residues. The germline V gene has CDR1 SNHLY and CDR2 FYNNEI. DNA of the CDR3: TGTGCCAGCAGTCGATCCCCCTCGACAGGGTATGGCGTTGGCTACACCTTC. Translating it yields CASSRSPSTGYGVGYTF. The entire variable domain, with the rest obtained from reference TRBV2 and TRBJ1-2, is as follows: EPEVTQTPSHQVTQMGQEVILRCVPISNHLYFYWYRQILGQKVEFLVSFYNNEISEKSEIFDDQFSVERPDGSNFTLKIRSTKLEDSAMYFCASSRSPSTGYGVGYTFGSGTRLTVV.

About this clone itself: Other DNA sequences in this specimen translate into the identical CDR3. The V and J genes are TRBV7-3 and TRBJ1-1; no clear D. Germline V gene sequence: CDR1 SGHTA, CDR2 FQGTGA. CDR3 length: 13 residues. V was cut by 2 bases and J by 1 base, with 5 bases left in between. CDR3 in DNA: TGTGCCAGCAGCTTAGAGGCGAACACTGAAGCTTTCTTT. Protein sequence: CASSLEANTEAFF.

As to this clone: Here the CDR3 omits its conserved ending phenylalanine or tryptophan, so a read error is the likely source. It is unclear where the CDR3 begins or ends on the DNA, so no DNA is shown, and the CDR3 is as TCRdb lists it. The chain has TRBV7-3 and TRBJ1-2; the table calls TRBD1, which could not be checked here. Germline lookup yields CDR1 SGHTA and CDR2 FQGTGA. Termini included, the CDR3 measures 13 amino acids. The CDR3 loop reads CASSRLTQGCRLY.

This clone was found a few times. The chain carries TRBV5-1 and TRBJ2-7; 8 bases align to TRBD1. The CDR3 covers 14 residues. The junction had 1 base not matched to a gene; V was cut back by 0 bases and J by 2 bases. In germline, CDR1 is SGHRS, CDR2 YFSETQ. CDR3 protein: CASSLGTGPYEQYF. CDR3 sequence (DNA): TGCGCCAGCAGCTTGGGGACAGGGCCCTACGAGCAGTACTTC.

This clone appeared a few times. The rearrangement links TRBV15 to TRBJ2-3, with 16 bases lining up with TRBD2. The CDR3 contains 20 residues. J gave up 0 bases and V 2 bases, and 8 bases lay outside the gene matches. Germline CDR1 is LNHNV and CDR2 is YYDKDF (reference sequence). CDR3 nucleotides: TGTGCCACCAGCAGACCGAGGGGACTAGCGGGAGGGGGTAGCACAGATACGCAGTATTTT. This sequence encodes CATSRPRGLAGGGSTDTQYF.

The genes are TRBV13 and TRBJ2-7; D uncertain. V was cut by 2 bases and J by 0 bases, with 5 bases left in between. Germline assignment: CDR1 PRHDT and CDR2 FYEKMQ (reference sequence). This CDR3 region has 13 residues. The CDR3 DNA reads TGTGCCAGCAGCTTATTTAACTCCTACGAGCAGTACTTC. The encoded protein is CASSLFNSYEQYF.

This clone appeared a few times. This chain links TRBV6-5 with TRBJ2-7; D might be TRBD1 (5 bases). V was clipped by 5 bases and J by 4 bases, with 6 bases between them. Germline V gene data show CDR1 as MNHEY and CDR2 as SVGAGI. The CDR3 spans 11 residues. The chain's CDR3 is CASSHRYEQYF. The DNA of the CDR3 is TGTGCCAGCAGTCACAGGTACGAGCAGTACTTC.

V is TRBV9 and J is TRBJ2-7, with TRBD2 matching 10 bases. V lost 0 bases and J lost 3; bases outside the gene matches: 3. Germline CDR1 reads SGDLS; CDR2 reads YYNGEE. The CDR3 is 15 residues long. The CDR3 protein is CASSVASGSRYEQYF. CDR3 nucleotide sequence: TGTGCCAGCAGCGTAGCTAGCGGGAGCCGCTACGAGCAGTACTTC.

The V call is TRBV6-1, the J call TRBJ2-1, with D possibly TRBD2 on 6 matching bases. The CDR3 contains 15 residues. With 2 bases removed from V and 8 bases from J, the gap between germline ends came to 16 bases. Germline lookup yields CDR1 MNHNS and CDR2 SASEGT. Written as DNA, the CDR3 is TGTGCCAGCAGTGAAACCAGCGGGCTGTCTGATGAGCAGTTCTTC. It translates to CASSETSGLSDEQFF.